The TCR beta chain under discussion was sequenced for a study of CDR3 diversity in severe acne. Germline values: CDR1 KGHSH, CDR2 LQKENI. This CDR3 contains 14 residues. The trim removed 8 bases at V and 0 bases at J, leaving 3 bases unmatched. This clonotype was seen once. One entry per CDR3 protein, called by TCRdb with MiXCR from the PCR reads. The sample records roughly 100,000 distinct CDR3 sequences, 45% to 60% being singletons. Sequenced sample: blood. The source of this sequence is a male donor with acne. The genes are TRBV18 and TRBJ1-3, with 8 bases matching TRBD1. CDR3 loop: CASRDRPSGNTIYF. CDR3 coding DNA: TGTGCCAGCAGGGACAGGCCCTCTGGAAACACCATATATTTT.